This entry lists 24 T cell receptor beta chains sequenced from one sample in a study of TIL therapy for anti-PD-1-resistant metastatic lung cancer. This was the immunoSEQ v3 assay. The data were produced by immunoSEQ multiplex PCR, yet TCRdb's version contains in-frame clones alone and is incomplete. The sample lists tens of thousands of clones, approximately 83% occurring once. Time point: pre-treatment sample, taken before nivolumab and TIL therapy. The source material was blood, sampled at baseline. Receptors were obtained from a person aged 25-85 years with non-small cell lung cancer.

This chain uses TRBV7-9 with TRBJ1-1; the match to TRBD1 covers 8 bases. V trimming: 5 bases; J trimming: 2 bases; junction bases outside the gene matches: 4. The CDR3 contains 14 residues. Germline-derived CDR1 and CDR2 are SEHNR and FQNEAQ (reference sequence). The DNA of the CDR3 is TGTGCCAGCAGCCGACAGGGGAGTAACACTGAAGCTTTCTTT. Residues: CASSRQGSNTEAFF.

J is TRBJ2-1 and V is TRBV24-1; TRBD1 aligns across 7 bases. Germline values: CDR1 KGHDR, CDR2 SFDVKD. The trim removed 9 bases at V and 10 bases at J, leaving 11 bases unmatched. This CDR3 spans 13 amino acids. The CDR3 DNA is TGTGCCACCGGGCTCGGGGACAGCCGCGAGCAGTTCTTC. Protein product: CATGLGDSREQFF.

The chain couples TRBV13 to TRBJ2-1, with TRBD2 matching 7 bases. The CDR3 loop spans 12 amino acids. With 8 bases clipped from V and 6 bases from J, the junction kept 4 bases outside the gene matches. From germline, CDR1 is PRHDT and CDR2 FYEKMQ (reference sequence). Here the CDR3 DNA reads TGTGCCAGCGCAGGGACTATCAATGAGCAGTTCTTC. This encodes CASAGTINEQFF. Full variable domain (missing parts from reference TRBV13 and TRBJ2-1): AAGVIQSPRHLIKEKRETATLKCYPIPRHDTVYWYQQGPGQDPQFLISFYEKMQSDKGSIPDRFSAQQFSDYHSELNMSSLELGDSALYFCASAGTINEQFFGPGTRLTVL.

The rearrangement uses TRBV28 and TRBJ2-7; 10 bases fit TRBD2. J lost 7 bases, V lost 5 bases, and 11 bases had no gene match. The V gene's germline CDR1 is MDHEN and CDR2 SYDVKM. CDR3 length equals 15 residues. DNA of the CDR3: TGTGCCAGCAGTCTGCCCCTAGCGGGAGCAGGAGAGCAGTACTTC. This translates into CASSLPLAGAGEQYF.

The rearrangement joins TRBV28 to TRBJ1-2; TRBD1 aligns across 9 bases. The CDR3 runs 13 residues. CDR1 is MDHEN and CDR2 is SYDVKM in the germline V gene. J lost 13 bases, V lost 6 bases, and 12 bases had no gene match. This CDR3 reads CASRPRDRVFTTF. For the CDR3, the DNA is TGTGCCAGCAGGCCCCGGGACAGGGTTTTTACCACCTTC.

This clone was recorded a few times. The V gene is TRBV11-2, the J gene TRBJ1-3; the match to TRBD1 covers 9 bases. This CDR3 has 16 amino acids. Germline lookup yields CDR1 SGHAT and CDR2 FQNNGV. The V gene end was trimmed by 7 bases and the J gene end by 0 bases; junction bases not matched to a gene: 7. CDR3 in DNA: TGTGCCAGCACTATAACGACAGGGGGCTCTGGAAACACCATATATTTT. Translated, it gives CASTITTGGSGNTIYF.

The chain combines TRBV3-1 (or the pseudogene TRBV3-2) with TRBJ2-7, with TRBD2 matching 7 bases. The trim removed 2 bases at V and 0 bases at J, leaving 7 bases unmatched. The V gene's germline CDR1 is LGHDT and CDR2 YNNKEL (reference sequence). The CDR3 sequence is 16 residues long. CDR3 nucleotides: TGTGCCAGCAGCCAAATTCTAGCGGAGAGCTCCTACGAGCAGTACTTC. It is translated as CASSQILAESSYEQYF.

This clone was seen once. This sequence joins TRBV7-9 and TRBJ2-5; the match to TRBD1 covers 9 bases. The ends lost 3 bases at V and 5 bases at J; junction bases unmatched: 7. This CDR3 is 15 amino acids long. The V gene's germline CDR1 is SEHNR and CDR2 FQNEAQ (reference sequence). The CDR3 bases are TGTGCCAGCAGCTTCGGACAGGGGATGGGGGAGACCCAGTACTTC. Its translation is CASSFGQGMGETQYF.

The rearrangement joins TRBV5-1 to TRBJ2-3; D gene unclear. V was shortened by 0 bases and J by 1 base, with 6 bases between the two germline ends. This CDR3 has 14 residues. The germline CDR1 and CDR2 sequences are SGHRS and YFSETQ. CDR3 loop: CASSLAAGTDTQYF. In DNA, the CDR3 is TGCGCCAGCAGCTTGGCAGCCGGCACAGATACGCAGTATTTT.

V gene TRBV3-1 (or the pseudogene TRBV3-2) combines with J gene TRBJ2-2; 8 bases fit TRBD2. V shed 1 base and J 5 bases; nucleotides not matched to a gene: 3. CDR1 and CDR2 from the germline V gene are LGHDT and YNNKEL (reference sequence). The CDR3 loop spans 15 amino acids. The CDR3, as DNA: TGTGCCAGCAGCCAAGCGGGGGGGGCGACCGGGGAGCTGTTTTTT. Protein product: CASSQAGGATGELFF.

CDR3 residues: CAWSAPGLAGTYEQYF. The CDR3 DNA is TGTGCCTGGAGTGCCCCCGGGCTAGCAGGCACCTACGAGCAGTACTTC. The V call is TRBV30, the J call TRBJ2-7, with D perhaps matching TRBD2 (5 bases). The V gene lost 1 base and the J gene lost 2 bases, with 18 bases spanning the gap. This CDR3 comprises 16 residues. CDR1 is GTSNPN and CDR2 is SVGIG in the germline V gene (reference sequence).

The chain links TRBV27 to TRBJ1-4; D not resolved. Germline V CDR1 and CDR2: MNHEY, SMNVEV (reference sequence). The V end was cut by 3 bases, the J end by 8 bases, with 4 bases between. CDR3 length: 11 amino acids. This chain's CDR3 is CASSFGEKLFF. The CDR3 coding sequence is TGTGCCAGCAGTTTCGGCGAAAAACTGTTTTTT.

This chain uses TRBV24-1 with TRBJ1-1; 7 positions agree with TRBD1. The CDR3 is 13 amino acids. The junction had 6 bases not matched to a gene; V was cut back by 2 bases and J by 10 bases. CDR1 is KGHDR, CDR2 SFDVKD, per germline. The CDR3 DNA reads TGTGCCACCAGTGATTCTACAGGGGATGGAGCTTTCTTT. Its translation is CATSDSTGDGAFF.

V usage is TRBV7-9 and J usage is TRBJ2-2, with 11 bases fitting TRBD2. In germline, CDR1 is SEHNR, CDR2 FQNEAQ (reference sequence). After removal of 5 bases from V and 2 bases from J, the junction contained 4 bases not matched to a gene. The CDR3 has 16 amino acids. The CDR3 protein is CASSGLAGGNTGELFF. DNA for the CDR3: TGTGCCAGCAGCGGCCTAGCGGGGGGAAACACCGGGGAGCTGTTTTTT.

The chain combines TRBV6-4 with TRBJ2-1; maybe TRBD2 (5 bases). The CDR3 totals 14 residues. V was clipped by 4 bases and J by 5 bases, with 12 bases between them. Germline values: CDR1 MRHNA, CDR2 SNTAGT. The CDR3 DNA is TGTGCCAGCAGTGCTGAAGCGGTTAACAATGAGCAGTTCTTC. Translation gives CASSAEAVNNEQFF.

V and J are TRBV3-1 (or the pseudogene TRBV3-2) and TRBJ2-7; D might be TRBD1 or TRBD2, each matching 6 bases. Germline V gene sequence: CDR1 LGHDT, CDR2 YNNKEL (reference sequence). The V end lost 5 bases, the J end lost 5 bases, and 16 bases lay between the germline ends. This CDR3 contains 14 residues. The CDR3 region has the DNA TGTGCCAGCAGCTCACTAGGGGGGTTCCACGAGCAGTACTTC. This translates into CASSSLGGFHEQYF.

The V call is TRBV9, the J call TRBJ2-7; TRBD2 matches 14 bases. Germline V gene sequence: CDR1 SGDLS, CDR2 YYNGEE. Trimming removed 2 bases from V and 2 bases from J; junction bases left unmatched: 12. This CDR3 contains 19 residues. This CDR3 is CASSVAPGTSGSVTYEQYF. The CDR3 DNA is TGTGCCAGCAGCGTCGCCCCCGGGACTAGCGGGAGTGTTACCTACGAGCAGTACTTC.

The CDR3 region is CASSFPSGKNEQFF. DNA for the CDR3: TGTGCCAGCAGCTTTCCTAGCGGGAAGAATGAGCAGTTCTTC. The rearrangement links TRBV7-9 to TRBJ2-1; 9 nucleotides align to TRBD2. Germline V CDR1 and CDR2: SEHNR, FQNEAQ (reference sequence). V lost 3 bases, J lost 7 bases, and 4 bases stayed unmatched. The CDR3 sequence is 14 residues long.

This chain uses TRBV27 with TRBJ2-7; 7 positions match TRBD1. This CDR3 has 14 residues. Germline V lookup: CDR1 MNHEY, CDR2 SMNVEV (reference sequence). V gave up 5 bases and J gave up 2 bases; unmatched junction bases: 6. Here the CDR3 DNA reads TGTGCCAGCAGTCCCCGGACAGGTCCCTACGAGCAGTACTTC. Encoded protein: CASSPRTGPYEQYF.

The chain employs TRBV7-2 and TRBJ2-3, with D possibly TRBD2 on 5 matching bases. The length of the CDR3 is 14 residues. CDR1 is SGHTA, CDR2 FQGNSA, per germline. V was clipped by 3 bases and J by 1 base, with 8 bases between them. The CDR3 coding sequence is TGTGCCAGCAGCTTGGAGGACGGCACAGATACGCAGTATTTT. Amino acids: CASSLEDGTDTQYF. The complete variable domain, with remaining parts taken from reference TRBV7-2 and TRBJ2-3, reads GAGVSQSPSNKVTEKGKDVELRCDPISGHTALYWYRQSLGQGLEFLIYFQGNSAPDKSGLPSDRFSAERTGGSVSTLTIQRTQQEDSAVYLCASSLEDGTDTQYFGPGTRLTVL.

This sequence joins TRBV9 and TRBJ2-7; possible D gene TRBD2, 5 bases. CDR3 length: 13 amino acids. V lost 3 bases and J lost 4, with 11 bases in between. The germline V gene encodes CDR1 SGDLS and CDR2 YYNGEE. As DNA, the CDR3 is TGTGCCAGCAGCGATAAGGACTCTTACGAGCAGTACTTC. Amino acids: CASSDKDSYEQYF.

Turning to this clone: Different DNA sequences within this sample yield the same CDR3. The chain recombines TRBV6-5 with TRBJ1-5; D remains ambiguous. CDR3 size: 15 residues. The V and J ends lost 0 bases and 0 bases respectively, with 6 bases between them. CDR1 is MNHEY and CDR2 is SVGAGI in the germline V gene. The CDR3, as DNA: TGTGCCAGCAGTTACTCGGAGTATAGCAATCAGCCCCAGCATTTT. As protein: CASSYSEYSNQPQHF.

The CDR3 loop is CASSSPFDIPGTEAFF. The DNA of the CDR3 is TGTGCCAGCAGTTCTCCCTTCGACATCCCGGGCACTGAAGCTTTCTTT. The chain is built from TRBV6-2 or TRBV6-3 and TRBJ1-1; D remains ambiguous. The V gene lost 4 bases and the J gene lost 4 bases, with 19 bases spanning the gap. The CDR3 is made up of 16 amino acids. Germline CDR1 reads MNHEY; CDR2 reads SVGEGT.

This clone is categorized as medium-sized (0.01 to 0.1%). The rearrangement joins TRBV6-2 or TRBV6-3 to TRBJ2-2; a possible D gene is TRBD1 (5 bases). Trimming removed 5 bases at V and 3 bases at J, with 7 bases between. The CDR3 covers 13 residues. CDR1 and CDR2 (germline): MNHEY, SVGEGT. The CDR3 nucleotides read TGTGCCAGCAGTCAACAGGACACCGGGGAGCTGTTTTTT. It codes for CASSQQDTGELFF.